This is a list of T cell receptor beta chains from one sample in a study of response to subunit inactivated influenza vaccine. MiXCR, run by TCRdb on the RT-PCR reads, gives a single entry per CDR3 protein. The data contain hundreds of thousands of distinct CDR3 sequences, 18% of them singletons. The input for sequencing was PBMCs from blood, taken less than 6 days after vaccination. These receptors all come from a man aged 50-59 years who received an inactivated influenza vaccine. The CDR3 runs from the conserved cysteine through the conserved F or W. The D gene is left open where the match is weak. A row's size may be missing; if present it is once, few, many or a size class.

abundance | j_gene | v_gene | d_gene | CDR3nt | CDR3aa
few | TRBJ2-5 | TRBV2 | NA | TGTGCCAGCAGCCGATCGGGCCATCAAGAGACCCAGTACTTC | CASSRSGHQETQYF
NA | TRBJ2-7 | TRBV27 | NA | TGTGCCAGCAGTCCCACCTTAAGGGGAGATCCCGAGCAGTACTTC | CASSPTLRGDPEQYF
NA | TRBJ2-7 | TRBV20-1 | NA | TGCATCCCGCGGCGACTACCAGGCTACGAGCAGTACTTC | CIPRRLPGYEQYF
few | TRBJ2-3 | TRBV28 | NA | TGTGCCAGCAGTTTACTCGGAGATAGCACAGATACGCAGTATTTT | CASSLLGDSTDTQYF
NA | TRBJ1-2 | TRBV29-1 | NA | TGCAGCGTTGTAAGGGGGTCCAACTATGGCTACACCTTC | CSVVRGSNYGYTF
few | TRBJ2-1 | TRBV7-9 | TRBD2 | TGTGCCAGCAGCTTCCGACTTAGCGGGTTCTACAATGAGCAGTTCTTC | CASSFRLSGFYNEQFF
NA | TRBJ2-1 | TRBV25-1 | NA | TGTGCCAGCAGTGCCTCCGGAGGACGTAGGTCCTACAATGAGCAGTTCTTC | CASSASGGRRSYNEQFF
few | TRBJ1-1 | TRBV4-3 | TRBD1 | TGCGCCAGCAGCCCCGGGACAGAGACTGAAGCTTTCTTT | CASSPGTETEAFF
few | TRBJ2-7 | TRBV12-3/TRBV12-4 | NA | TGTGCCAGCAGTTTAACCAATTGGGGGGGCTCGGACGAGCAGTACTTC | CASSLTNWGGSDEQYF
many | TRBJ2-7 | TRBV5-1 | NA | TGCGCCAGCAGCCAGGGACCATCCTACGAGCAGTACTTC | CASSQGPSYEQYF
many | TRBJ1-6 | TRBV4-1 | NA | TGCGCCAGCAGCCAAGACAGAAATTCACCCCTCCACTTT | CASSQDRNSPLHF
NA | TRBJ2-7 | TRBV29-1 | NA | TGCAGCGTCCGGACATTTGATCCCGATAAGCAGTACTTC | CSVRTFDPDKQYF
NA | TRBJ1-1 | TRBV12-3/TRBV12-4 | NA | TGTGCCAGCAACCCTAACCTAAAGACAGGTCTATTGGCTGAAGCTTTCTTT | CASNPNLKTGLLAEAFF
NA | TRBJ2-7 | TRBV7-8 | TRBD2 | TGTGCCAGCAGCCTCGGGACTAGCGGGACCCACTCCTACGAGCAGTACTTC | CASSLGTSGTHSYEQYF
few | TRBJ1-2 | TRBV25-1 | NA | TGTGCCAGCAGTGAATTCGGGGGCCCCTATGGCTACACCTTC | CASSEFGGPYGYTF